This T cell receptor beta chain is drawn from a study of cytomegalovirus exposure and HLA in healthy donors. 60 Vbeta and 13 Jbeta primers were used in PCR. The method was immunoSEQ multiplex PCR; TCRdb's version includes in-frame clones alone and lacks a portion of them. The sample includes about 190,000 clones, 60% to 80% of them seen just once. As for this clone: The antigen is not known.

The study's findings and limits: The sole available immune exposure information was CMV serostatus.

This TCR derives from a woman aged 30 to 39 in good health and CMV-seropositive. The material sequenced was PBMCs.

The CDR3 reads CASSLDSGSEQFF. CDR3 DNA sequence: TGTGCCAGCAGCTTAGATTCGGGGTCTGAGCAGTTCTTC. This chain joins TRBV7-9 and TRBJ2-1; possible D gene TRBD2, 5 bases. The CDR3 has 13 residues. The germline gives CDR1 SEHNR, CDR2 FQNEAQ (reference sequence). Trimming took 1 base from V and 9 from J, leaving 10 bases between them.